This is a list of T cell receptor beta chains from one sample in a study of spatial heterogeneity in lung cancer. TCRdb re-called the 5' RACE reads with MiXCR, one entry per CDR3 protein. This sample has tens of thousands of distinct CDR3 sequences; roughly 7.8% occur once, and the top ten carry about 9.4%. The sequencing used PBMCs, collected at follow-up. The receptors here all came from a male donor with early-stage non-small cell lung cancer. CDR3s include the opening cysteine and the closing phenylalanine or tryptophan. Each record gives: clone size, D gene, CDR3 length, V gene, J gene, CDR3 protein, CDR3 DNA. D genes are given only for firm matches. Expanded clones get a size class; other rows say once, few or many, or leave the size out.

many	.	17	TRBV13	TRBJ1-1	CASSLTGEYVRNTEAFF	TGTGCCAGCAGCTTAACCGGGGAATATGTTCGGAACACTGAAGCTTTCTTT
many	.	16	TRBV10-3	TRBJ2-7	CAIRGGGGGRTYEQYF	TGTGCCATCAGGGGAGGAGGGGGTGGCCGCACCTACGAGCAGTACTTC
many	TRBD1	13	TRBV5-4	TRBJ2-1	CASSRDSYNEQFF	TGTGCCAGCAGCCGGGACAGCTACAATGAGCAGTTCTTC
few	.	14	TRBV1	TRBJ2-7	CTSSPGRITYEQYF	TGCACCAGCAGCCCGGGACGGATTACCTACGAGCAGTACTTC
many	TRBD1	15	TRBV5-4	TRBJ1-1	CASSVTGGAGTEAFF	TGTGCCAGCAGCGTGACAGGGGGCGCGGGCACTGAAGCTTTCTTT
many	TRBD2	14	TRBV12-3/TRBV12-4	TRBJ2-7	CASSLGGGAPEQYF	TGTGCCAGCAGTTTGGGCGGGGGGGCCCCCGAGCAGTACTTC
many	.	15	TRBV27	TRBJ1-1	CASSPPGGIPTEAFF	TGTGCCAGCAGTCCCCCGGGGGGGATCCCCACTGAAGCTTTCTTT
many	.	16	TRBV2	TRBJ2-2	CASTLPGEGYTGELFF	TGTGCCAGCACCCTGCCAGGGGAGGGTTACACCGGGGAGCTGTTTTTT
many	TRBD2	12	TRBV29-1	TRBJ2-1	CSVGGETSKQFF	TGCAGCGTTGGTGGGGAGACTAGCAAGCAGTTCTTC
many	.	13	TRBV20-1	TRBJ1-5	CSATGQSNQPQHF	TGCAGTGCCACGGGACAAAGCAATCAGCCCCAGCATTTT
.	.	13	TRBV29-1	TRBJ1-1	CSVEDRRDGEAFF	TGCAGCGTTGAAGATCGTAGGGATGGGGAAGCCTTCTTT
many	.	13	TRBV6-1	TRBJ2-7	CASSEGAFWEQYF	TGTGCCAGCAGTGAAGGGGCATTCTGGGAGCAGTACTTC
many	.	14	TRBV12-3/TRBV12-4	TRBJ2-7	CASRATGVPYEQYF	TGTGCCAGCAGAGCCACTGGAGTTCCCTACGAGCAGTACTTC
many	TRBD1	19	TRBV3-1	TRBJ2-1	CASSQLPQGGRGQSHEQFF	TGTGCCAGCAGCCAACTACCCCAAGGGGGCAGGGGGCAGAGTCATGAGCAGTTCTTC
many	.	14	TRBV9	TRBJ2-7	CASSASQGSYEQYF	TGTGCCAGCAGCGCCTCTCAAGGATCCTACGAGCAGTACTTC
many	TRBD1	17	TRBV6-6	TRBJ2-6	CASSYSNRGPGANVLTF	TGTGCCAGCAGTTACTCGAACAGGGGCCCTGGGGCCAACGTCCTGACTTTC
many	TRBD1	16	TRBV19	TRBJ1-2	CASSRSPGTGNYGYTF	TGTGCCAGTAGTAGGAGCCCCGGGACAGGGAACTATGGCTACACCTTC
many	.	14	TRBV5-8	TRBJ1-5	CASSHRGFRQPQHF	TGTGCCAGCAGCCACCGGGGCTTCCGTCAGCCCCAGCATTTT
many	.	12	TRBV7-2	TRBJ2-1	CASSFFGGEQFF	TGTGCCAGCAGCTTCTTTGGGGGTGAGCAGTTCTTC
few	.	12	TRBV27	TRBJ2-7	CASRGNTYEQYF	TGTGCCAGCCGCGGGAACACCTACGAGCAGTACTTC
few	TRBD2	14	TRBV19	TRBJ2-5	CASSPSGTSVTQYF	TGTGCCAGTAGTCCATCCGGGACTAGCGTGACCCAGTACTTC
few	.	11	TRBV2	TRBJ2-1	CASNLAHEQFF	TGTGCCAGCAATCTAGCACATGAGCAGTTCTTC
many	.	13	TRBV20-1	TRBJ2-2	CSAREVNTGELFF	TGCAGTGCTAGAGAGGTGAACACCGGGGAGCTGTTTTTT
many	.	11	TRBV7-9	TRBJ2-1	CASSSRQEQFF	TGTGCCAGCAGCTCCCGTCAGGAGCAGTTCTTC
many	.	14	TRBV30	TRBJ2-7	CACQITGKVGEQYF	TGTGCCTGTCAAATTACAGGGAAAGTCGGCGAGCAGTACTTC
.	.	12	TRBV5-1	TRBJ2-7	CASSFGGVVWYF	TGCGCCAGCAGCTTTGGGGGAGTGGTCTGGTACTTC
many	.	15	TRBV20-1	TRBJ1-1	CSARAWAGENTEAFF	TGCAGTGCTAGAGCCTGGGCAGGAGAGAACACTGAAGCTTTCTTT
many	TRBD1	13	TRBV27	TRBJ2-7	CASTPGTGSEQYF	TGTGCCAGCACACCGGGGACAGGGTCCGAGCAGTACTTC
many	.	14	TRBV19	TRBJ2-2	CASSILENTGELFF	TGTGCCAGTAGTATACTAGAAAATACCGGGGAGCTGTTTTTT
many	.	14	TRBV27	TRBJ1-1	CASSLRSGISEAFF	TGTGCCAGCAGTTTACGGTCAGGGATCTCCGAAGCTTTCTTT
many	.	15	TRBV19	TRBJ2-1	CASSIEASSYNEQFF	TGTGCCAGTAGTATAGAGGCTAGCTCCTACAATGAGCAGTTCTTC
many	.	15	TRBV24-1	TRBJ2-2	CATSDSGYNTGELFF	TGTGCCACCAGTGATTCGGGCTATAACACCGGGGAGCTGTTTTTT
many	.	15	TRBV5-5	TRBJ1-5	CASSLVAGANQPQHF	TGTGCCAGCAGCTTGGTCGCTGGGGCAAATCAGCCCCAGCATTTT
few	.	14	TRBV11-2	TRBJ2-1	CASSPLDTLNEQFF	TGTGCCAGCAGCCCATTGGACACGCTCAATGAGCAGTTCTTC
.	.	14	TRBV12-3/TRBV12-4	TRBJ2-5	CASSPDYLLETQYF	TGTGCCAGCAGTCCCGACTATCTTTTGGAGACCCAGTACTTC
many	.	16	TRBV5-6	TRBJ1-6	CASSFFSGEYNSPLHF	TGTGCCAGCAGCTTCTTTAGTGGGGAATATAATTCACCCCTCCACTTT
.	.	13	TRBV5-4	TRBJ2-1	CASSMDAYNEQFF	TGTGCCAGCAGCATGGACGCATACAATGAGCAGTTCTTC
few	TRBD1	15	TRBV7-2	TRBJ2-1	CASSSPRGRLNEQFF	TGTGCCAGCAGCTCGCCCAGGGGGCGCTTAAATGAGCAGTTCTTC
many	.	13	TRBV6-5	TRBJ2-1	CASSYRTRNEQFF	TGTGCCAGCAGTTACAGGACGAGGAATGAGCAGTTCTTC
many	TRBD2	14	TRBV7-6	TRBJ2-5	CASSPGTSGETQYF	TGTGCCAGCAGCCCGGGGACTAGCGGGGAGACCCAGTACTTC
many	.	16	TRBV7-9	TRBJ2-1	CASSQQKGLTGGEQFF	TGTGCCAGCAGCCAACAAAAGGGCCTTACAGGCGGTGAGCAGTTCTTC
.	.	15	TRBV4-2	TRBJ1-4	CASSQNQAFNEKLFF	TGTGCCAGCAGCCAGAACCAGGCCTTTAATGAAAAACTGTTTTTT
.	TRBD1	14	TRBV7-9	TRBJ2-7	CASSSGQGRDEQYF	TGTGCCAGCAGCTCCGGACAGGGTCGGGACGAGCAGTACTTC
many	TRBD1	16	TRBV7-9	TRBJ2-7	CASSPLPTGPPYEQYF	TGTGCCAGCAGCCCTCTCCCGACAGGGCCTCCCTACGAGCAGTACTTC